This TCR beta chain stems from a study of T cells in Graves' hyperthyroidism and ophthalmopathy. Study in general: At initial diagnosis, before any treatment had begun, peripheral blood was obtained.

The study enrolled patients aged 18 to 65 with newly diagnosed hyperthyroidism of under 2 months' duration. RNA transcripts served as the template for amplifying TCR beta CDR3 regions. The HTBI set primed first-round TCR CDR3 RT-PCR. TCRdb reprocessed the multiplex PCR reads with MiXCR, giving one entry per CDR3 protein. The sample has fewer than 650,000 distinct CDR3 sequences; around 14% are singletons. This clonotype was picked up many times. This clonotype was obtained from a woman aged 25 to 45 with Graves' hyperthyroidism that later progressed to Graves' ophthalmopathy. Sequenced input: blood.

This chain's CDR3 is CASATGAETQYF. For the CDR3, the DNA is TGTGCCAGCGCTACAGGGGCAGAGACCCAGTACTTC. This chain connects TRBV18 to TRBJ2-5; 7 bases match TRBD1. V was clipped by 8 bases and J by 4 bases; unmatched bases: 4. This CDR3 spans 12 amino acids. The germline V gene has CDR1 KGHSH and CDR2 LQKENI.